This T cell receptor beta chain was captured in a study of memory CD8 T cells in hepatitis C reinfection. Study as a whole: A positive HCV RNA test after two negatives ≥60 days apart defined reinfection.

The time point is: pre-reinfection, 55 to 20 weeks before reinfection detection. Sorted cells were sequenced directly ex vivo without any in vitro expansion. V was trimmed by 0 bases and J by 5 bases, leaving 13 bases between them. In germline, CDR1 is SNHLY, CDR2 FYNNEI. This CDR3 contains 15 residues. Method: immunoSEQ multiplex PCR; TCRdb's copy keeps in-frame clones and lacks some. The top ten clones hold roughly 1% of a sample with tens of thousands of clones, roughly 91% of them seen once. This clonotype was sampled from a man in his late teens or twenties with hepatitis C virus infection. V usage is TRBV2 and J usage is TRBJ1-1; D is ambiguous. What was sequenced was naive CD8+ T cells sorted from blood. The CDR3 coding sequence is TGTGCCAGCAGTGAAGCGCCCGGGGTTGGGACTGAAGCTTTCTTT. Translation gives CASSEAPGVGTEAFF.